The 15 T cell receptor beta chains listed next were all sequenced from one sample in a study of OX40 agonist ivuxolimab in advanced cancers. Method: immunoSEQ multiplex PCR; TCRdb's copy keeps in-frame clones and lacks some. The sample lists tens of thousands of clones, less than 90% occurring once. Sequencing used CD4+ or CD8+ T cells sorted from blood, obtained in a trial of the OX40 agonist ivuxolimab. Source of these receptors: an adult with an advanced solid tumor such as melanoma, head and neck, liver or kidney cancer.

The V call is TRBV2, the J call TRBJ1-2; D remains ambiguous. The CDR3 is 12 residues long. The germline CDR1 and CDR2 sequences are SNHLY and FYNNEI. Trimming shortened V by 5 bases and J by 4 bases, and 8 bases separated the two germline ends. DNA of the CDR3: TGTGCCAGCAGTCAGACCCTCTATGGCTACACCTTC. Translating it yields CASSQTLYGYTF.

The chain couples TRBV10-3 to TRBJ2-3; TRBD1 aligns across 7 bases. Unmatched junction bases numbered 12, after V lost 10 bases and J lost 2 bases. The CDR3 has 15 residues. Per the germline V gene, CDR1 is ENHRY and CDR2 is SYGVKD. Written as DNA, the CDR3 is TGTGCCACACAGGGAAACAGGGGTACCACAGATACGCAGTATTTT. This sequence encodes CATQGNRGTTDTQYF.

The rearrangement links TRBV7-9 to TRBJ1-5, with D possibly matching TRBD1 (6 bases). Germline CDR1 and CDR2: SEHNR and FQNEAQ (reference sequence). The CDR3 extends over 14 amino acids. V lost 2 bases and J 10 bases, leaving 15 bases between the germline ends. CDR3 nucleotides: TGTGCCAGCAGCTTAACGGCAGGGGACGAACCCCAGCATTTT. This translates into CASSLTAGDEPQHF.

This chain joins TRBV5-4 and TRBJ2-7; either TRBD1 or TRBD2 may supply D (5 bases each). CDR3 length: 15 amino acids. Germline loops: CDR1 SGHNT, CDR2 YYREEE (reference sequence). Trimming stripped 2 bases from V and 5 bases from J, with 17 bases between. CDR3 coding DNA: TGTGCCAGCAGCTTTCAGGGACGGGGAGAGGACGAGCAGTACTTC. This encodes CASSFQGRGEDEQYF.

The chain combines TRBV28 with TRBJ2-7, with TRBD2 matching over 11 bases. This CDR3 is 18 amino acids long. CDR1 MDHEN and CDR2 SYDVKM come from the germline V gene. Unmatched junction bases numbered 12, after V lost 3 bases and J lost 2 bases. As DNA, the CDR3 is TGTGCCAGCAGTTTTGAGGGACGAGGGACTAGCGGAACCTACGAGCAGTACTTC. This gives the protein CASSFEGRGTSGTYEQYF. The full variable domain, with the rest looked up from reference TRBV28 and TRBJ2-7, is DVKVTQSSRYLVKRTGEKVFLECVQDMDHENMFWYRQDPGLGLRLIYFSYDVKMKEKGDIPEGYSVSREKKERFSLILESASTNQTSMYLCASSFEGRGTSGTYEQYFGPGTRLTVT.

The chain combines TRBV18 with TRBJ2-3, with a tentative D call TRBD1 (6 bases). The CDR3 has 15 residues. Per the germline V gene, CDR1 is KGHSH and CDR2 is LQKENI. With 3 bases removed from V and 2 bases from J, the gap between germline ends came to 12 bases. CDR3 loop: CASSPGAGYTDTQYF. CDR3 in DNA: TGTGCCAGCTCACCGGGGGCAGGGTACACAGATACGCAGTATTTT.

The CDR3 nucleotides are TGTGCCAGCATCCCAGGGACAGTGGGAAGGGGCTACACCTTC. Encoded protein: CASIPGTVGRGYTF. The chain uses TRBV28 and TRBJ1-2, with TRBD1 matching 7 bases. The CDR3 has 14 residues. The trim removed 7 bases at V and 8 bases at J, leaving 13 bases unmatched. Germline-derived CDR1 and CDR2 are MDHEN and SYDVKM.

The chain combines TRBV6-5 with TRBJ1-6; the match to TRBD1 covers 7 bases. Germline V lookup: CDR1 MNHEY, CDR2 SVGAGI. The trim removed 6 bases at V and 6 bases at J, leaving 5 bases unmatched. The CDR3 totals 14 residues. CDR3 bases: TGTGCCAGCAGGGGACAGCAGTTTAATTCACCCCTCCACTTT. Translation gives CASRGQQFNSPLHF.

V is TRBV29-1 and J is TRBJ1-1; TRBD1 matches at 7 bases. Germline V lookup: CDR1 SQVTM, CDR2 ANQGSEA. CDR3 length equals 13 residues. Trimming took 6 bases from V and 1 from J; bases not matched to a gene: 5. The CDR3 reads CSVLGQRNTEAFF. The CDR3 DNA follows: TGCAGCGTCCTGGGACAGAGGAACACTGAAGCTTTCTTT.

V gene TRBV7-9 combines with J gene TRBJ1-2; D is unclear. There are 13 residues in the CDR3. CDR1 and CDR2 (germline): SEHNR, FQNEAQ (reference sequence). V dropped 5 bases and J dropped 8 bases, with 15 bases sitting between them. The CDR3 DNA reads TGTGCCAGCAGCCCGGATGGGGTGGCGGGCTACACCTTC. Amino acids: CASSPDGVAGYTF. The variable domain in full, completed from reference TRBV7-9 and TRBJ1-2, reads DTGVSQNPRHKITKRGQNVTFRCDPISEHNRLYWYRQTLGQGPEFLTYFQNEAQLEKSRLLSDRFSAERPKGSFSTLEIQRTEQGDSAMYLCASSPDGVAGYTFGSGTRLTVV.

V usage is TRBV6-1 and J usage is TRBJ2-7; 8 positions agree with TRBD1. Losses at the gene ends were 3 bases for V and 5 bases for J; bases not matched to a gene: 6. Germline CDR1 and CDR2: MNHNS and SASEGT. The CDR3 runs to 14 residues. The CDR3 is CASSDGTGLNEQYF. The CDR3 DNA sequence: TGTGCCAGCAGTGACGGGACAGGATTGAACGAGCAGTACTTC.

This clone was found once. The chain recombines TRBV2 with TRBJ2-7; D possibly uses TRBD1 or TRBD2 (6 bases each). The germline V and J ends were trimmed by 1 base and 6 bases, with 7 bases remaining between them. This CDR3 is built from 12 residues. The germline gives CDR1 SNHLY, CDR2 FYNNEI. The CDR3 region is CASSEEGGEQYF. DNA for the CDR3: TGTGCCAGCAGTGAAGAGGGGGGCGAGCAGTACTTC.

This sequence joins TRBV27 and TRBJ1-5; no clear D gene. This CDR3 has 12 amino acids. V gave up 5 bases and J gave up 6 bases, with 8 bases separating them. Germline assignment: CDR1 MNHEY and CDR2 SMNVEV (reference sequence). The CDR3 nucleotides are TGTGCCAGCAGTGCATTGGGTCAGCCCCAGCATTTT. Amino acids: CASSALGQPQHF.

The chain links TRBV5-1 to TRBJ2-5; the match to TRBD1 covers 9 bases. V shed 4 bases, J shed 2 bases, and the junction held 3 bases outside the gene matches. Germline V gene lookup returns CDR1 SGHRS and CDR2 YFSETQ. The CDR3 has 14 residues. The CDR3 DNA reads TGCGCCAGCAGCCCGACAGGGGGGCAAGAGACCCAGTACTTC. Protein product: CASSPTGGQETQYF.

The chain joins TRBV9 to TRBJ1-2; 7 bases match TRBD1. Trimming removed 0 bases from V and 1 base from J; junction bases left unmatched: 9. Germline V CDR1 and CDR2: SGDLS, YYNGEE. CDR3 length: 17 residues. Written as DNA, the CDR3 is TGTGCCAGCAGCGTAGAATCTTGGGCAGGGGGTAACTATGGCTACACCTTC. As protein: CASSVESWAGGNYGYTF. Supplemented by reference TRBV9 and TRBJ1-2, the full variable domain reads DSGVTQTPKHLITATGQRVTLRCSPRSGDLSVYWYQQSLDQGLQFLIQYYNGEERAKGNILERFSAQQFPDLHSELNLSSLELGDSALYFCASSVESWAGGNYGYTFGSGTRLTVV.